This T cell receptor beta chain was captured by sequencing in a study of OX40 agonist ivuxolimab in advanced cancers. Study background: Dose-escalation patients' cancers were hepatocellular carcinoma, melanoma, renal cell or head and neck cancer. Three dose-escalation patients had partial responses: one with hepatocellular carcinoma and two with cutaneous melanoma.

The V segment lost 4 bases and the J segment 2 bases; nucleotides outside the gene matches: 8. Germline CDR1 and CDR2: SGDLS and YYNGEE. This CDR3 is 16 amino acids long. Sequencing used immunoSEQ multiplex PCR; TCRdb keeps in-frame clones, though not all of them. The sample carries approximately 14,000 clones, about three quarters recorded once. The chain uses TRBV9 and TRBJ2-3; 9 nucleotides agree with TRBD2. Source: CD4+ or CD8+ T cells sorted from blood, taken in a trial of the OX40 agonist ivuxolimab. The clonotype was recovered from an adult with an advanced solid tumor such as melanoma, head and neck, liver or kidney cancer. This chain's CDR3 is CASSTSSGAYTDTQYF. The CDR3 nucleotides read TGTGCCAGCAGCACATCTAGCGGGGCATACACAGATACGCAGTATTTT. Drawing the rest from reference TRBV9 and TRBJ2-3, the complete variable domain is DSGVTQTPKHLITATGQRVTLRCSPRSGDLSVYWYQQSLDQGLQFLIQYYNGEERAKGNILERFSAQQFPDLHSELNLSSLELGDSALYFCASSTSSGAYTDTQYFGPGTRLTVL.